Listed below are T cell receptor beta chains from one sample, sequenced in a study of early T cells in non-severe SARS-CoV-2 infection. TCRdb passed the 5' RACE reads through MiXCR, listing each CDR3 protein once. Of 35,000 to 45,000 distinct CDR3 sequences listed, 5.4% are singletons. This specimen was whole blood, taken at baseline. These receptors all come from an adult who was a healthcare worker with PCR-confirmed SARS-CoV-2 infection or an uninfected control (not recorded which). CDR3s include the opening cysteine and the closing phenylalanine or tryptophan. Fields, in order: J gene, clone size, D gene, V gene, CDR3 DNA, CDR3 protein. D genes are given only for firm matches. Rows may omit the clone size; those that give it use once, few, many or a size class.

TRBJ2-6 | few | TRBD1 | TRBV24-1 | TGTGCCACCAGTGGAGGACAGGGACAATTATCTGGGGCCAACGTCCTGACTTTC | CATSGGQGQLSGANVLTF
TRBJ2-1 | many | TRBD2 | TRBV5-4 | TGTGCCAGCAGGATAGCGGGAGGGCCTCGGAATGAGCAGTTCTTC | CASRIAGGPRNEQFF
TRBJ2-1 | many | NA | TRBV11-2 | TGTGCCAGCAGCTTAGCTGGTGTATCCGATGAGCAGTTCTTC | CASSLAGVSDEQFF
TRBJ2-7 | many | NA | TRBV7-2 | TGTGCCAGCAGCTCCCAGGTCGGCGAGCAGTACTTC | CASSSQVGEQYF
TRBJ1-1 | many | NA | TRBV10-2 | TGCGCCAGCAGGGTTGGGAAGGAAGCTTTCTTT | CASRVGKEAFF
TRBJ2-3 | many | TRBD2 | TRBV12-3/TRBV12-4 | TGTGCCAGCAGAGCGGGACTTGCAGATACGCAGTATTTT | CASRAGLADTQYF
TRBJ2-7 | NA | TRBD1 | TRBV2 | TGTGCCAGTTCAATCGGACAGGGCCCCTCCAGGCAGTACTTC | CASSIGQGPSRQYF
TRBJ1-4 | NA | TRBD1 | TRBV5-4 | TGTGCCAGCAGCCGCCTAGGACAGGCCGGGGAAAAACTGTTTTTT | CASSRLGQAGEKLFF
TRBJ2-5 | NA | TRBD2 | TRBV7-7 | TGTGCTAGCAGCTTACTAGCGGGCCAAGAGACCCAGTACTTC | CASSLLAGQETQYF
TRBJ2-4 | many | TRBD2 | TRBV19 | TGTGCCAGTAGGAAGACTAGCGGGAGGGCCGGGTCCAAAAACATTCAGTACTTC | CASRKTSGRAGSKNIQYF
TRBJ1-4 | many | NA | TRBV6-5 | TGTGCCAGCAGTTCGGACAGATCAACTAATGAAAAACTGTTTTTT | CASSSDRSTNEKLFF